Each of the 24 T cell receptor beta chains below was sequenced from the same sample in a study of blood T cells in healthy people across ages. The use of a sample-barcoded 5' primer and a J-beta primer mix characterized a second PCR of about 7 to 12 cycles. Each CDR3 protein is one row after TCRdb ran MiXCR on the 5' RACE reads. This sample carries roughly 800,000 distinct CDR3 sequences, about 62% of them seen once, and the ten largest clones take over 20%. Sequencing used blood. The receptors shown here come from a man aged 30-40 years in good health.

The genes are TRBV6-6 and TRBJ2-3, with 7 bases identical to TRBD2. CDR3 length: 14 residues. CDR1 MNHNY and CDR2 SVGAGI come from the germline V gene (reference sequence). The trim removed 6 bases at V and 5 bases at J, leaving 8 bases unmatched. The CDR3 loop reads CASRMAGEVDTQYF. The CDR3 bases are TGTGCCAGCAGGATGGCGGGAGAGGTAGATACGCAGTATTTT.

This clonotype has just a few counts. The chain combines TRBV20-1 with TRBJ1-5; D is perhaps TRBD1 (6 bases). Germline-derived CDR1 and CDR2 are DFQATT and SNEGSKA (reference sequence). CDR3 length: 16 residues. Trimming left V 2 bases short and J 4 bases short, with 18 bases between. For the CDR3, the DNA is TGCAGTGCTAGAAGGGGCATCAGGGGTCCTAATCAGCCCCAGCATTTT. The encoded protein is CSARRGIRGPNQPQHF.

The chain combines TRBV20-1 with TRBJ2-1; tentative D call: TRBD1 (5 bases). This CDR3 contains 10 residues. Germline V CDR1 and CDR2: DFQATT, SNEGSKA (reference sequence). The V and J ends lost 6 bases and 10 bases respectively, with 10 bases between them. The CDR3: CSAYRWEQFF. The CDR3 DNA sequence: TGCAGTGCGTACAGGTGGGAGCAGTTCTTC.

The rearrangement uses TRBV20-1 and TRBJ2-5, with D possibly being TRBD2 (5 bases). Germline CDR1 and CDR2: DFQATT and SNEGSKA (reference sequence). This CDR3 contains 14 residues. Trimming took 0 bases from V and 7 from J, leaving 15 bases between them. The CDR3 DNA reads TGCAGTGCTAGAGATCGAGGCGGTGCGGGGACCCAGTACTTC. Encoded protein: CSARDRGGAGTQYF.

This clonotype was picked up one time. The chain employs TRBV30 and TRBJ1-2; 10 bases fit TRBD1. This CDR3 spans 14 amino acids. J lost 4 bases, V lost 4 bases, and 6 bases had no gene match. Germline CDR1 and CDR2: GTSNPN and SVGIG (reference sequence). The CDR3 reads CAWNWDRGSYGYTF. In DNA, the CDR3 is TGTGCCTGGAATTGGGACAGGGGAAGCTATGGCTACACCTTC.

The chain carries TRBV20-1 and TRBJ2-1, with 8 bases fitting TRBD2. The CDR3 is 15 residues long. In germline, CDR1 is DFQATT, CDR2 SNEGSKA (reference sequence). The V segment lost 0 bases and the J segment 0 bases; nucleotides outside the gene matches: 1. The CDR3 loop is CSARDGRDSYNEQFF. In DNA, the CDR3 is TGCAGTGCTAGAGACGGGAGGGACTCCTACAATGAGCAGTTCTTC.

The chain employs TRBV3-1 and TRBJ1-2; 7 bases line up with TRBD1. Germline V gene lookup returns CDR1 LGHDT and CDR2 YNNKEL (reference sequence). Trimming cost V 2 bases and J 4 bases; bases outside gene matches: 7. The CDR3 loop spans 15 amino acids. CDR3 in amino acids: CASSQQDRTSYGYTF. CDR3 coding DNA: TGTGCCAGCAGCCAACAGGACAGGACCTCCTATGGCTACACCTTC.

This clonotype has more than one count but fewer than ten. The CDR3 sequence is CSAAPPGTSVQYF. DNA of the CDR3: TGCAGTGCTGCCCCTCCCGGGACTAGCGTGCAGTACTTC. The J gene is TRBJ2-4, the V gene TRBV20-1, with TRBD2 matching over 10 bases. Germline V gene sequence: CDR1 DFQATT, CDR2 SNEGSKA (reference sequence). The CDR3 totals 13 residues. J was trimmed by 13 bases and V by 5 bases; bases with no gene match: 11.

The chain is built from TRBV2 and TRBJ2-5; D call uncertain. Trimming removed 4 bases from V and 11 bases from J, with 11 bases in between. Per germline, CDR1 SNHLY and CDR2 FYNNEI. The CDR3 totals 11 residues. The CDR3 DNA reads TGTGCCAGCAGTGGCTTGATGGAGCAGTACTTC. Encoded protein: CASSGLMEQYF.

The chain links TRBV9 to TRBJ2-1; D is undetermined. Germline V gene sequence: CDR1 SGDLS, CDR2 YYNGEE. Between the trimmed V and J ends, which lost 4 bases and 13 bases, there was a span of 9 bases. CDR3 size: 10 residues. As DNA, the CDR3 is TGTGCCAGCAGCCCCCAACCCCAGTTCTTC. Residues: CASSPQPQFF.

This chain joins TRBV11-2 and TRBJ2-4; TRBD2 might be the D (5 bases). The closer fit of TRBJ2-5 to the DNA end suggests the J call may be wrong. CDR1 and CDR2 from the germline V gene are SGHAT and FQNNGV. The CDR3 spans 13 residues. DNA of the CDR3: TGTGCCAGCAGTCCCCGGGCCGAGGGGACCCAGTACTTC. It specifies CASSPRAEGTQYF.

The V and J genes are TRBV6-5 and TRBJ2-7; 12 bases are a match to TRBD2. The trim removed 6 bases at V and 7 bases at J, leaving 13 bases unmatched. Germline values: CDR1 MNHEY, CDR2 SVGAGI. The CDR3 is 16 amino acids. The CDR3 DNA reads TGTGCCAGCAGCCACACTAGCGGGGGGCCTCCTAGAGAGCAGTACTTC. It encodes CASSHTSGGPPREQYF.

This chain connects TRBV9 to TRBJ2-7; 8 positions match TRBD2. Germline CDR1 is SGDLS and CDR2 is YYNGEE. This CDR3 has 14 residues. V shed 0 bases and J 3 bases; nucleotides not matched to a gene: 2. The CDR3: CASSVGGRNYEQYF. The DNA for the CDR3 is TGTGCCAGCAGCGTAGGCGGGAGGAACTACGAGCAGTACTTC.

The chain employs TRBV6-1 and TRBJ2-4, with 7 bases fitting TRBD2. Germline V gene lookup returns CDR1 MNHNS and CDR2 SASEGT. This CDR3 comprises 14 residues. V was pared by 6 bases and J by 2 bases, with 4 bases of the junction left unmatched. CDR3: CASSSGLPKNIQYF. The CDR3 nucleotides are TGTGCCAGCAGCTCGGGACTACCCAAAAACATTCAGTACTTC.

The chain is built from TRBV20-1 and TRBJ2-1; D gene ambiguous. CDR3 length equals 14 residues. Trimming stripped 3 bases from V and 1 base from J, with 10 bases between. CDR1 DFQATT and CDR2 SNEGSKA come from the germline V gene (reference sequence). The CDR3 protein is CSASDLGSYNEQFF. The CDR3 DNA sequence: TGCAGTGCTAGCGATTTAGGTTCCTACAATGAGCAGTTCTTC.

The J gene is TRBJ2-3, the V gene TRBV3-1, with D hard to call. The V and J ends lost 8 bases and 0 bases respectively, with 12 bases between them. The CDR3 is 14 residues long. Germline V CDR1 and CDR2: LGHDT, YNNKEL (reference sequence). In DNA form, the CDR3 reads TGTGCCAGCTCCATAGATCCTAGCACAGATACGCAGTATTTT. It codes for CASSIDPSTDTQYF.

The chain links TRBV12-3 or TRBV12-4 to TRBJ1-5; TRBD1 might be the D (5 bases). CDR3 length: 12 amino acids. Trimming left V 6 bases short and J 9 bases short, with 12 bases between. In nucleotides, the CDR3 is TGTGCCAGCAGAATAGGGGATTGGCCCCAGCATTTT. Protein sequence: CASRIGDWPQHF.

The J gene is TRBJ2-5, the V gene TRBV5-1; D gene unclear. The germline gives CDR1 SGHRS, CDR2 YFSETQ. V was trimmed by 7 bases and J by 0 bases, leaving 13 bases between them. CDR3 size: 14 residues. CDR3 in amino acids: CASQVGSYQETQYF. The CDR3 bases are TGCGCCAGCCAAGTTGGGTCGTACCAAGAGACCCAGTACTTC.

The genes are TRBV27 and TRBJ1-2; 7 nucleotides align to TRBD1. Germline CDR1 is MNHEY and CDR2 is SMNVEV (reference sequence). The CDR3 runs to 15 residues. Losses at the gene ends were 2 bases for V and 1 base for J; bases not matched to a gene: 4. The CDR3, as DNA: TGTGCCAGCAGTTTAACCCGACAGGGTAACTATGGCTACACCTTC. As protein: CASSLTRQGNYGYTF.

The rearrangement links TRBV29-1 to TRBJ2-7; TRBD1 matches at 7 bases. The CDR3 is made up of 13 amino acids. V gave up 6 bases and J gave up 2 bases; unmatched junction bases: 7. Germline V lookup: CDR1 SQVTM, CDR2 ANQGSEA. CDR3 protein: CSVPGTVPYEQYF. Here the CDR3 DNA reads TGCAGCGTACCGGGGACAGTACCCTACGAGCAGTACTTC.

J is TRBJ2-1 and V is TRBV12-3 or TRBV12-4; tentatively, D is TRBD2 (5 bases). V lost 6 bases and J lost 10, with 16 bases in between. The CDR3 consists of 13 residues. CDR3 in DNA: TGTGCCAGCAGGGGAAGGGTGGAGGACGAGCAGTTCTTC. This translates into CASRGRVEDEQFF.

The chain couples TRBV5-6 to TRBJ2-3; D is uncertain. Deletions cut 5 bases from V and 5 bases from J, with 6 bases between. The CDR3 is 11 amino acids. Germline V gene sequence: CDR1 SGHDT, CDR2 YYEEEE. The CDR3 region has the DNA TGTGCCAGCAGACGACAAGATACGCAGTATTTT. This gives the protein CASRRQDTQYF.

The count of this clonotype is one. V gene TRBV4-2 combines with J gene TRBJ2-1; D is possibly TRBD2 (6 bases). Germline CDR1 and CDR2: LGHNA and YNFKEQ. This CDR3 contains 13 residues. V lost 2 bases to trimming and J lost 9 bases, with 11 bases between them. CDR3 protein: CASSQSQAGEQFF. CDR3 nucleotide sequence: TGTGCCAGCAGCCAATCACAAGCGGGTGAGCAGTTCTTC.

The chain employs TRBV7-9 and TRBJ1-2, with 8 positions matching TRBD1. There are 13 residues in the CDR3. The trim removed 5 bases at V and 8 bases at J, leaving 7 bases unmatched. CDR1 is SEHNR and CDR2 is FQNEAQ in the germline V gene (reference sequence). The CDR3 loop reads CASSLGDRWGYTF. CDR3 sequence (DNA): TGTGCCAGCAGCCTCGGGGACAGGTGGGGCTACACCTTC.